One and the same sample provided the 10 T cell receptor beta chains below, sequenced in a study of cytomegalovirus exposure and HLA in healthy donors. The PCR had 60 Vbeta and 13 Jbeta primers. The repertoire was sequenced with immunoSEQ multiplex PCR; TCRdb's copy has only in-frame clones and lacks some. The table lists over 150,000 clones, roughly 80% of them singletons. Material: PBMCs. The receptor set was obtained from a woman aged 35 to 49 in good health and CMV-seronegative.

This chain connects TRBV6-4 to TRBJ2-2, with D hard to call. The germline V and J ends were trimmed by 4 bases and 0 bases, with 9 bases remaining between them. CDR1 is MRHNA and CDR2 is SNTAGT in the germline V gene. CDR3 length: 15 amino acids. CDR3 DNA sequence: TGTGCCAGCAGTGCGGAGATGGCGAACACCGGGGAGCTGTTTTTT. It encodes CASSAEMANTGELFF.

The chain links TRBV4-2 to TRBJ1-6; no clear D. This CDR3 contains 14 residues. Trimming removed 1 base at V and 9 bases at J, with 10 bases between. Germline CDR1 is LGHNA and CDR2 is YNFKEQ. The CDR3 sequence: CASSQVEYGSPLHF. The CDR3 region has the DNA TGTGCCAGCAGCCAAGTGGAGTACGGTTCACCCCTCCACTTT.

The chain has TRBV27 and TRBJ2-1, with 8 bases aligning to TRBD1. The germline gives CDR1 MNHEY, CDR2 SMNVEV (reference sequence). Trimming removed 7 bases from V and 5 bases from J; junction bases left unmatched: 7. CDR3 length equals 14 residues. The CDR3 protein is CASNLDRVNNEQFF. For the CDR3, the DNA is TGTGCCAGCAATCTGGACAGGGTAAACAATGAGCAGTTCTTC.

This clone is a singleton in its sample. The chain couples TRBV2 to TRBJ1-2; tentative D call: TRBD1 (6 bases). The CDR3 contains 13 residues. V shed 6 bases and J shed 6 bases, with 14 bases lying between them. Germline values: CDR1 SNHLY, CDR2 FYNNEI. CDR3 DNA: TGTGCCAGCAGGGTTACAGGGCTCGATGGCTACACCTTC. It translates to CASRVTGLDGYTF.

The rearrangement uses TRBV6-1 and TRBJ2-5, with 11 positions matching TRBD2. Germline CDR1 and CDR2: MNHNS and SASEGT. The CDR3 contains 18 residues. With 4 bases clipped from V and 0 bases from J, the junction kept 10 bases outside the gene matches. CDR3 sequence reads: CASSAGLADILYQETQYF. The CDR3, as DNA: TGTGCCAGCAGTGCGGGACTAGCGGATATTTTGTACCAAGAGACCCAGTACTTC.

There are a few counts of this clone. The chain recombines TRBV5-6 with TRBJ2-7, with a possible D match to TRBD1 (6 bases). Per germline, CDR1 SGHDT and CDR2 YYEEEE. Trimming left V 4 bases short and J 0 bases short, with 11 bases between. The CDR3 consists of 14 residues. In DNA, the CDR3 is TGTGCCAGCAGCAGGACAGAGAGCTCCTACGAGCAGTACTTC. As protein: CASSRTESSYEQYF.

The chain combines TRBV18 with TRBJ1-4, with TRBD1 as a possible D gene (6 bases). Trimming shortened V by 4 bases and J by 7 bases, and 19 bases separated the two germline ends. CDR3 length: 16 residues. Germline-derived CDR1 and CDR2 are KGHSH and LQKENI. The CDR3 DNA reads TGTGCCAGCTCACGCCAGATGGGGGGGCGCGTTGAAAAACTGTTTTTT. Translated, it gives CASSRQMGGRVEKLFF.

The chain links TRBV29-1 to TRBJ2-3, with D hard to call. The ends were cut back, 2 bases at V and 4 bases at J, with 4 bases in the middle. The CDR3 has 11 residues. Germline CDR1 SQVTM, CDR2 ANQGSEA. The CDR3 sequence: CSVEKPDTQYF. The CDR3 coding sequence is TGCAGCGTTGAAAAGCCAGATACGCAGTATTTT.

Only a few counts were recorded for this clone. The J gene is TRBJ1-1, the V gene TRBV5-1; 8 positions match TRBD1. Germline loops: CDR1 SGHRS, CDR2 YFSETQ. J was trimmed by 5 bases and V by 2 bases; bases with no gene match: 8. The CDR3 totals 15 residues. The CDR3 bases are TGCGCCAGCAGCTTTCGACAGGGGAAATGGACTGAAGCTTTCTTT. This gives the protein CASSFRQGKWTEAFF.

V and J are TRBV6-6 and TRBJ2-3, with D perhaps matching TRBD2 (5 bases). Trimming removed 6 bases from V and 1 base from J, with 8 bases in between. This CDR3 contains 13 residues. Germline V lookup: CDR1 MNHNY, CDR2 SVGAGI (reference sequence). CDR3 sequence: CASSFGGTDTQYF. DNA of the CDR3: TGTGCCAGCAGCTTCGGGGGCACAGATACGCAGTATTTT.